This passage covers 8 T cell receptor beta chains from one sample sequenced in a study of OX40 agonist ivuxolimab in advanced cancers. TCRdb keeps only in-frame clones here, not all; method: immunoSEQ multiplex PCR. The data contain tens of thousands of clones, 88% of them seen just once; the ten biggest clones take up roughly 25%. Specimen: CD4+ or CD8+ T cells sorted from blood, collected in a trial of the OX40 agonist ivuxolimab. The receptors originated from an adult with an advanced solid tumor such as melanoma, head and neck, liver or kidney cancer.

As concerns this clone: The germline gene is not matched at one end of the junction; a read error may be the cause. The chain links TRBV7-3 to TRBJ2-2; tentatively, D is TRBD1 (6 bases). The CDR3 covers 14 residues. From germline, CDR1 is SGHTA and CDR2 FQGTGA. Written as DNA, the CDR3 is TGTGCCAGCAACTTAGGGGGGAACACCGGGGAGCTGTTTTTT. It translates to CASNLGGNTGELFF.

The chain has TRBV9 and TRBJ1-2; TRBD1 agrees at 8 bases. V trimming: 4 bases; J trimming: 6 bases; junction bases outside the gene matches: 8. Germline assignment: CDR1 SGDLS and CDR2 YYNGEE. This CDR3 has 14 amino acids. The CDR3 reads CASSPRTGNDGYTF. The CDR3, as DNA: TGTGCCAGCAGCCCGAGGACAGGGAACGATGGCTACACCTTC. The variable domain in full, completed from reference TRBV9 and TRBJ1-2, reads DSGVTQTPKHLITATGQRVTLRCSPRSGDLSVYWYQQSLDQGLQFLIQYYNGEERAKGNILERFSAQQFPDLHSELNLSSLELGDSALYFCASSPRTGNDGYTFGSGTRLTVV.

The chain employs TRBV7-2 and TRBJ2-7, with TRBD2 matching 10 bases. The V gene end was trimmed by 1 base and the J gene end by 2 bases; junction bases not matched to a gene: 5. The CDR3 consists of 16 residues. The V gene's germline CDR1 is SGHTA and CDR2 FQGNSA. The CDR3 region is CASSLGLAGGTYEQYF. The CDR3, as DNA: TGTGCCAGCAGCTTAGGACTAGCGGGTGGAACCTACGAGCAGTACTTC.

This chain links TRBV30 with TRBJ1-5, with D perhaps matching TRBD1 (5 bases). Germline assignment: CDR1 GTSNPN and CDR2 SVGIG (reference sequence). V gave up 1 base and J gave up 5 bases, with 9 bases separating them. This CDR3 has 13 residues. In nucleotides, the CDR3 is TGTGCCTGGAGTGCGTGGGGGGATCAGCCCCAGCATTTT. Amino acid sequence: CAWSAWGDQPQHF.

The chain joins TRBV7-2 to TRBJ2-7; no clear D. Trimming cost V 5 bases and J 2 bases, with 16 bases left between them. The CDR3 is made up of 15 amino acids. From germline, CDR1 is SGHTA and CDR2 FQGNSA. CDR3 sequence (DNA): TGTGCCAGCAGCCCCGCGGCAGCCGATACCTACGAGCAGTACTTC. This gives the protein CASSPAAADTYEQYF.

The V and J genes are TRBV4-2 and TRBJ1-2; D is possibly TRBD1 (5 bases). With 5 bases removed from V and 2 bases from J, the gap between germline ends came to 15 bases. The germline CDR1 and CDR2 sequences are LGHNA and YNFKEQ. This CDR3 spans 15 amino acids. In DNA, the CDR3 is TGTGCCAGCAGCGTCTACAGGTCGGTGAACTATGGCTACACCTTC. Its protein product is CASSVYRSVNYGYTF.

The V call is TRBV11-1, the J call TRBJ2-3; possibly TRBD1 for D (6 bases). Trimming shortened V by 5 bases and J by 0 bases, and 24 bases separated the two germline ends. Germline loops: CDR1 SGHAT, CDR2 FQDESV (reference sequence). The length of the CDR3 is 19 residues. CDR3 sequence: CASSQLPMGAISSTDTQYF. Here the CDR3 DNA reads TGTGCCAGCAGCCAGCTACCTATGGGGGCGATTTCTAGCACAGATACGCAGTATTTT.

This rearrangement joins TRBV7-9 to TRBJ1-3; TRBD1 matches 7 bases. Germline CDR1 and CDR2: SEHNR and FQNEAQ (reference sequence). The V and J ends lost 0 bases and 0 bases, in that order; junction bases with no gene match: 5. This CDR3 spans 17 amino acids. CDR3 sequence reads: CASSLAHRTGSGNTIYF. For the CDR3, the DNA is TGTGCCAGCAGCTTAGCCCACCGGACAGGCTCTGGAAACACCATATATTTT.